This T cell receptor (beta chain) was identified in a study of T cell changes during pregnancy in multiple sclerosis. CDR1 is MDHEN and CDR2 is SYDVKM in the germline V gene. CDR3 length: 15 amino acids. V dropped 5 bases and J dropped 2 bases, with 13 bases sitting between them. Method: immunoSEQ multiplex PCR; TCRdb's copy keeps in-frame clones and lacks some. The sample yields more than 40,000 clones, approximately 94% seen once. This clonotype originated in a female donor with multiple sclerosis, enrolled in a pregnancy study. The material sequenced was CD8+ T cells from peripheral blood mononuclear cells, taken in the first trimester of pregnancy. The V and J genes are TRBV28 and TRBJ1-5, with D possibly being TRBD1 (5 bases). The CDR3 region is CASSPRDVRNQPQHF. The DNA for the CDR3 is TGTGCCAGCAGTCCGCGGGACGTACGCAATCAGCCCCAGCATTTT.